One sample yielded the 4 T cell receptor beta chains listed below, sequenced in a study of blood T cell repertoires in COVID-19. TCRdb's table, derived via immunoSEQ multiplex PCR, lists solely in-frame clones and lacks some. The table lists about 35,000 clones, around 80% of them singletons. Sequencing was carried out using peripheral blood. All receptors derive from an elderly man with active or convalescent COVID-19.

The rearrangement joins TRBV7-2 to TRBJ1-6; D is perhaps TRBD1 (6 bases). The CDR3 covers 13 residues. V was trimmed by 5 bases and J by 7 bases, leaving 9 bases between them. Germline loops: CDR1 SGHTA, CDR2 FQGNSA. This chain's CDR3 is CASSRTDNSPLHF. The CDR3 DNA reads as TGTGCCAGCAGCCGGACAGACAATTCACCCCTCCACTTT. The full variable domain, with the rest looked up from reference TRBV7-2 and TRBJ1-6, is GAGVSQSPSNKVTEKGKDVELRCDPISGHTALYWYRQSLGQGLEFLIYFQGNSAPDKSGLPSDRFSAERTGGSVSTLTIQRTQQEDSAVYLCASSRTDNSPLHFGNGTRLTVT.

This chain uses TRBV5-6 with TRBJ1-5; no clear D gene. Germline loops: CDR1 SGHDT, CDR2 YYEEEE. The length of the CDR3 is 14 residues. V lost 0 bases to trimming and J lost 0 bases, with 4 bases between them. Written as DNA, the CDR3 is TGTGCCAGCAGCTTGGAGCATAGCAATCAGCCCCAGCATTTT. Amino acid sequence: CASSLEHSNQPQHF.

This clone was detected once. V usage is TRBV11-1 and J usage is TRBJ2-3; a weak D match, TRBD2 (6 bases). Germline-derived CDR1 and CDR2 are SGHAT and FQDESV (reference sequence). The ends were cut back, 8 bases at V and 6 bases at J, with 15 bases in the middle. This CDR3 is 13 amino acids long. In DNA form, the CDR3 reads TGTGCCAGCCGCACCAGGGAGGAGGATACGCAGTATTTT. Its protein product is CASRTREEDTQYF.

The chain joins TRBV19 to TRBJ2-6, with TRBD2 identical over 7 bases. J was trimmed by 2 bases and V by 8 bases; bases with no gene match: 9. The CDR3 has 16 amino acids. Germline lookup yields CDR1 LNHDA and CDR2 SQIVND (reference sequence). The CDR3 region has the DNA TGTGCCAGTTCTCCGGGGGGTACTGCTGGGGCCAACGTCCTGACTTTC. Its protein product is CASSPGGTAGANVLTF.